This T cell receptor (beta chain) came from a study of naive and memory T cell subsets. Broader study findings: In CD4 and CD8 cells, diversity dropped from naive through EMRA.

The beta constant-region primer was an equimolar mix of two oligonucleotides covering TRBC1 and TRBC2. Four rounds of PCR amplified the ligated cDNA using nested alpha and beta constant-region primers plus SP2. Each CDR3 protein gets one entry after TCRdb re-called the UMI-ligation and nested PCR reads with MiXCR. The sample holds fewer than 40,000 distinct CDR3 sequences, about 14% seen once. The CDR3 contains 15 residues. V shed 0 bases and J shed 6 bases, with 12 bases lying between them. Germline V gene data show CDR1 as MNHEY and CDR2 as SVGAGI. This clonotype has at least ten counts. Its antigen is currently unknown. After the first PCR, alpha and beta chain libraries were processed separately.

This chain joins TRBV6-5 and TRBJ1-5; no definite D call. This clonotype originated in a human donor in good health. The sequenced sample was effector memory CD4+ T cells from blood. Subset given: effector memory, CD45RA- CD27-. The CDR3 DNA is TGTGCCAGCAGTTACTCAGGCCTCAACAGTCAGCCCCAGCATTTT. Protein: CASSYSGLNSQPQHF.